Included here is one TCR beta chain sequence, with context. Its antigen is currently not known. Per-nucleotide qualities are absent, and no much larger clonotype sits a single base away. The time point label on this specimen signifies: baseline before first vaccination. The vaccinee samples were drawn from two UK trials, COV001 and COV002, one of which was a single-blind randomized controlled phase 2/3 trial testing AZD1222 (ChAdOx1 nCoV-19) in healthy adults. For TCRbeta chain sequencing, PBMC samples from trial participants were taken at day 0 and at day 28 after the second dose. This sample was included in a study of T cell responses to AZD1222 COVID-19 vaccine (dated by TCRdb to 2020 to 2023). The study in broad terms: Because spike-specific TCR depth and breadth did not differ between the two schedules, AZD1222 recipients who got a second dose at roughly 4 weeks were pooled with those who got a second dose at roughly 12 weeks. A total of 230 to 250 trial participants underwent TCR sequencing, of whom under 220 had received two doses of AZD1222 and 26 had received two doses of the MenACWY control vaccine. Enrollment into the trials was organized by age into subgroups of 18-55, 56-69 and 70-plus years, and those subgroups contained around 150, 28 and 57 TCR-sequenced participants, respectively. What the work shows at the level of the full study, not this receptor alone: Conclusions about previously exposed vaccinees are limited, since just 6 or 7 AZD1222 recipients were seropositive for SARS-CoV-2 at baseline. In the small 56-69-year group, the increase in depth fell short of significance, most likely because of low power. Because no day 14 peak-response samples were available, the repertoires could be characterized only after the peak T cell response. After two AZD1222 doses, both the breadth and the depth of spike-specific TCRs were significantly higher than at day 0 and than in MenACWY recipients. The vaccine-associated CD4 TCRs covered the entire spike protein, and the dominant responses fell in regions 160-218 and 743-854. Most participants were white British and females outnumbered males, and the authors suggested that clonal diversity may have been underestimated. Reportedly, almost half of the unique spike-specific TCRs recognized epitopes lying outside the regions that are mutated in the B.1.351 and B.1.1.7 variants.

V is reduced by 2 bases and J by 3 bases, leaving a spacing of 8 bases between them. CDR1 SGHTA and CDR2 FQGNSA are derived from the germline V gene. CDR3 length: 14 amino acids, cysteine to phenylalanine. Just the 42-base CDR3 DNA is kept, in frame starting at base 1. The CDR3 regions of human TCRbeta chains were analyzed by immunosequencing. In the source study's methods: TCRs in the repertoires were compared against a reference library of SARS-CoV-2-specific TCRs that had been generated with the MIRA antigen-specificity platform. Breadth was defined as the fraction of unique TCRs that were SARS-CoV-2-associated. Depth was defined as the fraction of total T cells that were SARS-CoV-2-associated. Each spike-specific TCR was assigned to its reactive spike region and to a CD4 or CD8 class using the MIRA data. Log10-transformed breadth and depth values were compared by one-way ANOVA with Sidak's multiple comparisons tests. The table comes from immuneACCESS by way of TCRdb, which keeps in-frame sequences with V and J called. Part of the clones is missing from these tables; in studies checked, under half for an unresolved V gene and the rest for unknown reasons. From that table come the V and J calls and clone size; the DNA was used to work out D and trimming. For this sample the table gives roughly 180,000 clones, of which 90% were detected only once. The ten largest make up about 3% of the sample.

This receptor was identified in an adult in good health. Here the sequenced sample was peripheral blood, taken on day 0 of AZD1222 vaccination. The chain joins TRBV7-2 to TRBJ2-1, with the D gene uncertain. The CDR3 corresponds to CASSLTNGYNEQFF. In nucleotides, the sequence is TGTGCCAGCAGCTTAACTAACGGCTACAATGAGCAGTTCTTC.